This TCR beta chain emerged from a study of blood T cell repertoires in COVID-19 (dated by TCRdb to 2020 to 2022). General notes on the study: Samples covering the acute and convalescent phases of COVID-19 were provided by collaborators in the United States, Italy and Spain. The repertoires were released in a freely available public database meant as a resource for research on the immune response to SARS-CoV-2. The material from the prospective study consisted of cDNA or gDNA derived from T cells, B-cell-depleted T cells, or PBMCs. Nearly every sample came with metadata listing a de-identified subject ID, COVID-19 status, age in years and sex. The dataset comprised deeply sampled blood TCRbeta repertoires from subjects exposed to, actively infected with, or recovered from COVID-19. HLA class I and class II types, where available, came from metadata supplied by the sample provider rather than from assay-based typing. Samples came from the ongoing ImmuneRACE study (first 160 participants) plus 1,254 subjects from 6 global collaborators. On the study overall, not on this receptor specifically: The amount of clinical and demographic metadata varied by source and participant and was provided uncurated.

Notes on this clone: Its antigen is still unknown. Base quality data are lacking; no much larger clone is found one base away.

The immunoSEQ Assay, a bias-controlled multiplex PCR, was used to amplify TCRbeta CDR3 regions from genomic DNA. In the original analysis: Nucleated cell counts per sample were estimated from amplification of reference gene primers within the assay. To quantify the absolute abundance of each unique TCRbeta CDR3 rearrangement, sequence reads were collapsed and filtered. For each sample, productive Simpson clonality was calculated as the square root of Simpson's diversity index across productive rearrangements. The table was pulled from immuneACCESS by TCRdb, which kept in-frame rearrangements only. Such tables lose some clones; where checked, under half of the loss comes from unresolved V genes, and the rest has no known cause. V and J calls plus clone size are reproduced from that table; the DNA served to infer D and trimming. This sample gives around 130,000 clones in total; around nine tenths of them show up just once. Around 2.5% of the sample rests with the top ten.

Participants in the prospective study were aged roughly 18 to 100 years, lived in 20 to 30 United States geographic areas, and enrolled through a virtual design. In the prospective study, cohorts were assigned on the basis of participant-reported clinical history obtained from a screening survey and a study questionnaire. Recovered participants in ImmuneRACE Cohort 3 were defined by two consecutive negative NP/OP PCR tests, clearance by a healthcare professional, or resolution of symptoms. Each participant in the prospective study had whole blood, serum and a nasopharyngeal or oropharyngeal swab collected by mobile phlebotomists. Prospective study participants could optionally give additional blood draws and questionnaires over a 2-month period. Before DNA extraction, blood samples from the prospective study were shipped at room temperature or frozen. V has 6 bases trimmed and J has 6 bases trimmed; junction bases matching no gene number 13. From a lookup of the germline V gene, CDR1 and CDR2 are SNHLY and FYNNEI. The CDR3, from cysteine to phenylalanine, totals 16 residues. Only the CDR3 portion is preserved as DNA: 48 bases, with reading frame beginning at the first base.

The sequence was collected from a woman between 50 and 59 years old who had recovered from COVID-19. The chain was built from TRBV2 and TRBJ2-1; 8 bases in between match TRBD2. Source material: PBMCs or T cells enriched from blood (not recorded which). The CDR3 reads CASSPRTGGHLNEQFF. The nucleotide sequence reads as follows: TGTGCCAGCAGCCCCCGGACGGGGGGGCATCTCAATGAGCAGTTCTTC.